This entry lists 5 T cell receptor beta chains sequenced from one sample in a study of beta chain features in type 1 diabetes. Notes on the study in general: All four CD4+ subsets from Type 1 diabetes patients carried moderately but significantly shorter TCRB CDR3s.

No antigens are known for them. Reverse transcription of all isolated RNA meant that expressed TCRB transcripts were sequenced. TCRdb's copy holds only in-frame clones and misses some; the assay was immunoSEQ multiplex PCR. Altogether some 120,000 clones are present, 17% being singletons, with the ten largest covering roughly 2.6%. The sample comprised central memory CD4+ T cells from blood. These receptors came from a man aged 18-30 years with type 1 diabetes.

The CDR3 DNA follows: TGTGCCAGCAGCCCACGGACAGGTACAGATTCACCCCTCCACTTT. As protein: CASSPRTGTDSPLHF. The rearrangement joins TRBV5-4 to TRBJ1-6; 7 bases line up with TRBD1. The V segment lost 4 bases and the J segment 8 bases; nucleotides outside the gene matches: 9. This CDR3 is 15 amino acids long. Germline lookup yields CDR1 SGHNT and CDR2 YYREEE (reference sequence).

This sequence joins TRBV5-1 and TRBJ2-3, with 12 bases matching TRBD2. CDR1 SGHRS and CDR2 YFSETQ come from the germline V gene. The CDR3 consists of 16 residues. V was clipped by 0 bases and J by 4 bases; unmatched bases: 3. The chain's CDR3 is CASSLGLAGEADTQYF. In nucleotides, the CDR3 is TGCGCCAGCAGCTTGGGACTAGCGGGAGAGGCAGATACGCAGTATTTT.

The table lists this clone with a few counts. This chain connects TRBV25-1 to TRBJ2-1, with TRBD1 as a possible D gene (5 bases). The CDR3 sequence is 16 residues long. The germline V gene encodes CDR1 MGHDK and CDR2 SYGVNS. Trimming shortened V by 2 bases and J by 0 bases, and 11 bases separated the two germline ends. The CDR3 DNA is TGTGCCAGCAGTGAAGGGTACAGGAACTCCTACAATGAGCAGTTCTTC. Residues: CASSEGYRNSYNEQFF.

V usage is TRBV19 and J usage is TRBJ2-7; TRBD1 agrees at 9 bases. Trimming took 7 bases from V and 6 from J; bases not matched to a gene: 7. CDR1 LNHDA and CDR2 SQIVND come from the germline V gene (reference sequence). The CDR3 spans 13 residues. The CDR3 sequence is CASTSGTGSEQYF. The CDR3 region has the DNA TGTGCCAGTACCTCCGGGACAGGGAGCGAGCAGTACTTC.

A note on this clone: At one end, the junction sequence differs from germline, possibly due to a read error. The chain couples TRBV5-6 to TRBJ1-2; D gene ambiguous. Germline V gene data show CDR1 as SGHDT and CDR2 as YYEEEE. The CDR3 is 14 residues long. Here the CDR3 reads CASSSRTGNYSYTF. CDR3 nucleotides: TGTGCCAGCAGCTCTAGGACGGGGAACTATAGCTACACCTTC.